The T cell receptor (beta chain) described here comes from a study of control samples from healthy donors and cancer patients. This CDR3 comprises 15 residues. Deletions cut 3 bases from V and 5 bases from J, with 14 bases between. From germline, CDR1 is KGHSH and CDR2 LQKENI. Assay: immunoSEQ multiplex PCR; the TCRdb copy retains only in-frame clones and omits some. The sample consists of 100,000 or so clones, 82% of them appearing once. Sequences were obtained from blood. The rearrangement links TRBV18 to TRBJ1-5; D may be TRBD1 (5 bases). The clonotype was recovered from a woman aged 55-69 years in good health. The CDR3 DNA is TGTGCCAGCTCACCTCATCAGGGCTGGGATCAGCCCCAGCATTTT. Translating it yields CASSPHQGWDQPQHF. Variable domain in full (rest from reference TRBV18 and TRBJ1-5): NAGVMQNPRHLVRRRGQEARLRCSPMKGHSHVYWYRQLPEEGLKFMVYLQKENIIDESGMPKERFSAEFPKEGPSILRIQQVVRGDSAAYFCASSPHQGWDQPQHFGDGTRLSIL.